This T cell receptor beta chain was found in a study of human T cells and chemical hapten exposure. Background on the study: The patients, most of them female, presented with alopecia areata, totalis or universalis.

MiXCR, applied by TCRdb to the RACE reads, yields one record per CDR3 protein. The sample carries nearly 55,000 distinct CDR3 sequences, 8.5% to 10% recorded once. Study observations and caveats: PT1 expanded TCR numbers rose with patch test score. With alopecia, donors may have immune responses unlike healthy people's.

To note about this clonotype: Its antigen is undetermined.

CDR1 is MDHEN, CDR2 SYDVKM, per germline. This CDR3 comprises 13 residues. V was pared by 5 bases and J by 5 bases, with 12 bases between. Stated time point: patch test 2, 6 weeks after DPC sensitization. Treatment denoted: therapeutic diphenylcyclopropenone sensitization with weekly scalp DPC. Sequenced material: whole blood, taken in connection with sensitization to the hapten diphenylcyclopropenone (DPC). The origin of this receptor is a woman aged 45-65 years with alopecia areata. Some clones in this sample may be carry-over from other donors' samples. V is TRBV28 and J is TRBJ1-2; D is unclear. This CDR3 reads CASSPSGHYGYTF. The CDR3 coding sequence is TGTGCCAGCAGTCCGAGCGGGCATTATGGCTACACCTTC.